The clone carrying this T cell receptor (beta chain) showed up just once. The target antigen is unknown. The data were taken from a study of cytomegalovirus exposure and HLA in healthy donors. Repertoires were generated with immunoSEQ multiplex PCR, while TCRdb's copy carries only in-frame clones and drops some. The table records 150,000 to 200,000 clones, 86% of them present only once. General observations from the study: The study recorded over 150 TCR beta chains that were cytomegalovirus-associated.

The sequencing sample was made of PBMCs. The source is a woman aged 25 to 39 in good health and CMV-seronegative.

The CDR3 region is CASSPEYSNQPQHF. In DNA form, the CDR3 reads TGTGCCAGCAGTCCGGAATATAGCAATCAGCCCCAGCATTTT. The chain uses TRBV25-1 and TRBJ1-5, with no clear D. CDR3 length: 14 residues. The germline gives CDR1 MGHDK, CDR2 SYGVNS. Trimming removed 5 bases from V and 0 bases from J, with 8 bases in between. The whole variable domain, filled in from reference TRBV25-1 and TRBJ1-5, reads EADIYQTPRYLVIGTGKKITLECSQTMGHDKMYWYQQDPGMELHLIHYSYGVNSTEKGDLSSESTVSRIRTEHFPLTLESARPSHTSQYLCASSPEYSNQPQHFGDGTRLSIL.